What follows describes a single T cell receptor beta chain. CDR3 length: 14 residues. V shed 5 bases and J shed 5 bases, with 13 bases lying between them. In germline, CDR1 is MDHEN, CDR2 SYDVKM. The data were obtained in a study of T cell responses to AZD1222 COVID-19 vaccine. The assay was immunoSEQ multiplex PCR, and TCRdb's table has in-frame clones only and misses some. The top ten clones hold about 4.8% of a sample with about 99,000 clones, roughly 87% of them seen once. V gene TRBV28 combines with J gene TRBJ2-4, with D possibly being TRBD1 or TRBD2 (5 bases each). This specimen was peripheral blood, taken on day 0 of AZD1222 vaccination. The receptor's source is an adult in good health. Written as DNA, the CDR3 is TGTGCCAGCAGTAAAATCAGGGACCAAAACATTCAGTACTTC. This translates into CASSKIRDQNIQYF. The full variable domain, rest sourced from reference TRBV28 and TRBJ2-4, is DVKVTQSSRYLVKRTGEKVFLECVQDMDHENMFWYRQDPGLGLRLIYFSYDVKMKEKGDIPEGYSVSREKKERFSLILESASTNQTSMYLCASSKIRDQNIQYFGAGTRLSVL.